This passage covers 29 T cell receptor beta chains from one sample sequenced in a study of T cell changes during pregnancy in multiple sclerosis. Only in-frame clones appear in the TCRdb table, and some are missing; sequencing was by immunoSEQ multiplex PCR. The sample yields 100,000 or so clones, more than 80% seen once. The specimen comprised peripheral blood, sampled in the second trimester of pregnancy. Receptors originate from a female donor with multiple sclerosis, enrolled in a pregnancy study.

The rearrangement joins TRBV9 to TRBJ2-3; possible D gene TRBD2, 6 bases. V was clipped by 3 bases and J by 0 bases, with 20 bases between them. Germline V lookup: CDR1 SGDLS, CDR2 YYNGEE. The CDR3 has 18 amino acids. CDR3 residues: CASSASYRVAASTDTQYF. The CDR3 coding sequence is TGTGCCAGCAGCGCCAGCTACCGGGTAGCGGCTAGCACAGATACGCAGTATTTT.

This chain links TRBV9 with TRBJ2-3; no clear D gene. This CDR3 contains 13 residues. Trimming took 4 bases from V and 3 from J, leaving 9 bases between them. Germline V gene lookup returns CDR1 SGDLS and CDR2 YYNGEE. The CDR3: CASSFAETDTQYF. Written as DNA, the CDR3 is TGTGCCAGCAGCTTCGCGGAGACAGATACGCAGTATTTT.

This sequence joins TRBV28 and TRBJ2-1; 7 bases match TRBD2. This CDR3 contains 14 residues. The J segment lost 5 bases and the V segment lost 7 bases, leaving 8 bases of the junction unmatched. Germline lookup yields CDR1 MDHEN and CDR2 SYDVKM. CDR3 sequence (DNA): TGTGCCAGCACAGAGACTAGCAGGAACAATGAGCAGTTCTTC. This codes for CASTETSRNNEQFF.

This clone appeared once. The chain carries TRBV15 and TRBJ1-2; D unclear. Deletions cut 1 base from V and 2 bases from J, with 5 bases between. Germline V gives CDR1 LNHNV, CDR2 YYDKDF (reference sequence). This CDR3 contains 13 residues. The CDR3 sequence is CATSRARNYGYTF. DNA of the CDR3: TGTGCCACCAGCAGAGCCAGGAACTATGGCTACACCTTC.

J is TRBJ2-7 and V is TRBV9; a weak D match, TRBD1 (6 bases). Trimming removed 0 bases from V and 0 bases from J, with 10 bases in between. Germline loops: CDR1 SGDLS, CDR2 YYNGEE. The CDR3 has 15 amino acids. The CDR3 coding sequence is TGTGCCAGCAGCGTAGCCGGGGACACCTCCTACGAGCAGTACTTC. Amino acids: CASSVAGDTSYEQYF.

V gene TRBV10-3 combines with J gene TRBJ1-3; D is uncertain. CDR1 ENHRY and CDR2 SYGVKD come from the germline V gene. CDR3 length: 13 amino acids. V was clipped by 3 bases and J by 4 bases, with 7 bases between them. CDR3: CAISEYSGNTIYF. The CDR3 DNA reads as TGTGCCATCAGTGAATACAGCGGAAACACCATATATTTT.

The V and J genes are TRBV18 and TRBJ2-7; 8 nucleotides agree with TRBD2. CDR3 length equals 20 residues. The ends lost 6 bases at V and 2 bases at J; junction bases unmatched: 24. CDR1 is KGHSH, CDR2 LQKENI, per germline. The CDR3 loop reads CASSPLSGISGAASTYEQYF. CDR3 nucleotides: TGTGCCAGCTCCCCCCTCTCGGGGATTAGCGGGGCCGCTTCTACCTACGAGCAGTACTTC.

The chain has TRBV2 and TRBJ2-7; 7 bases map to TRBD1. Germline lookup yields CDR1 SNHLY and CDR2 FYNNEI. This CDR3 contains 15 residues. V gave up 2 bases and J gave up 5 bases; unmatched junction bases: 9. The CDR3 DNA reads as TGTGCCAGCAGTGAAAGGAGGTCAGGGGGAGACGAGCAGTACTTC. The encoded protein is CASSERRSGGDEQYF.

CDR3 in amino acids: CASSFPGLAGNYEQYF. CDR3 nucleotides: TGTGCCAGCAGCTTCCCGGGACTAGCGGGGAACTACGAGCAGTACTTC. The chain couples TRBV5-4 to TRBJ2-7; 13 bases map to TRBD2. Germline V gives CDR1 SGHNT, CDR2 YYREEE (reference sequence). The CDR3 is made up of 16 amino acids. Trimming at V came to 2 bases and at J to 3 bases, leaving 5 bases not matched to a gene.

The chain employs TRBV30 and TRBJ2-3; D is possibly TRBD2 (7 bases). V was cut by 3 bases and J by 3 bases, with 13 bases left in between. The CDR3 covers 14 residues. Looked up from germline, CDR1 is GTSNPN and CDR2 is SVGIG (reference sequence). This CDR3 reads CAWSRGAGTDTQYF. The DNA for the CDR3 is TGTGCCTGGAGCCGGGGGGCCGGGACAGATACGCAGTATTTT.

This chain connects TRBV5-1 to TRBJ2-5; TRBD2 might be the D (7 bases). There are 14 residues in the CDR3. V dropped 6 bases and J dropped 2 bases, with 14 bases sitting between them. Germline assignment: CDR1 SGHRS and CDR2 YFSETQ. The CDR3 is CASTGRGRQETQYF. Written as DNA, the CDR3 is TGCGCCAGCACGGGGCGGGGGCGTCAAGAGACCCAGTACTTC. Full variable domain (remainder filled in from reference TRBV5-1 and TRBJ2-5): KAGVTQTPRYLIKTRGQQVTLSCSPISGHRSVSWYQQTPGQGLQFLFEYFSETQRNKGNFPGRFSGRQFSNSRSEMNVSTLELGDSALYLCASTGRGRQETQYFGPGTRLLVL.

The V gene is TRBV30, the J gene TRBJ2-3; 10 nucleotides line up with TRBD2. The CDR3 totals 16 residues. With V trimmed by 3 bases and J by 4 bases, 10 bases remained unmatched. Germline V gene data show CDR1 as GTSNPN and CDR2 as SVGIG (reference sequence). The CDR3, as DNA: TGTGCCTGGAGCGGACCTAGCGGGAGTAAGCCAGATACGCAGTATTTT. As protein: CAWSGPSGSKPDTQYF.

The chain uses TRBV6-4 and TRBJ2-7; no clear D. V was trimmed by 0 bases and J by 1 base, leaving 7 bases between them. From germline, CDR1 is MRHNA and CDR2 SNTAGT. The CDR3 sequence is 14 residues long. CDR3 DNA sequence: TGTGCCAGCAGTGACTCGGGCAGATCCTACGAGCAGTACTTC. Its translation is CASSDSGRSYEQYF.

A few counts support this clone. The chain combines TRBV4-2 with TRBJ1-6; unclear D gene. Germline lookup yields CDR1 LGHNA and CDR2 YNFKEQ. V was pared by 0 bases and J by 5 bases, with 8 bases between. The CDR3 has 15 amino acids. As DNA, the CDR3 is TGTGCCAGCAGCCAAGAATGGGGAGATAATTCACCCCTCCACTTT. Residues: CASSQEWGDNSPLHF.

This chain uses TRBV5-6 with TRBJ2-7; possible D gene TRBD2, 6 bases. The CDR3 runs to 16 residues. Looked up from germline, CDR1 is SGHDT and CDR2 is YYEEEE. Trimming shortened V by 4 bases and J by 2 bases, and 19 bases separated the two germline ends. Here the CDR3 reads CASSPVGGLEAYEQYF. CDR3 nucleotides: TGTGCCAGCAGCCCGGTCGGGGGATTAGAGGCCTACGAGCAGTACTTC.

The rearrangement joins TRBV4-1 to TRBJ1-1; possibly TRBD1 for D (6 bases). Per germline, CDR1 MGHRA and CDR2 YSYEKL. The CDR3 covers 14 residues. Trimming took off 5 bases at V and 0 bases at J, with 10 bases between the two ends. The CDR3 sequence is CASSSTGLNTEAFF. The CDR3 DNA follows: TGCGCCAGCAGCTCCACAGGGTTGAACACTGAAGCTTTCTTT.

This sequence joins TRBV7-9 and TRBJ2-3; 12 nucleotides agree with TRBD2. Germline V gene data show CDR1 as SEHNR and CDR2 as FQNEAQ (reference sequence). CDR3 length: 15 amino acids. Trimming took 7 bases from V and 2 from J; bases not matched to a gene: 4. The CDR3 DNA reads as TGTGCCAGCATCGGACTAGCGGGAACCACAGATACGCAGTATTTT. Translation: CASIGLAGTTDTQYF.

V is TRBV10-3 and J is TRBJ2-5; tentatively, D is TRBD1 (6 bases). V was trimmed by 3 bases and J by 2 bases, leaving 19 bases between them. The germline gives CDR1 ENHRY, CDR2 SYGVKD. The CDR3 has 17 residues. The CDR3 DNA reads TGTGCCATCAGTGATTCTCTCACCCCGGACAGTCAAGAGACCCAGTACTTC. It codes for CAISDSLTPDSQETQYF.

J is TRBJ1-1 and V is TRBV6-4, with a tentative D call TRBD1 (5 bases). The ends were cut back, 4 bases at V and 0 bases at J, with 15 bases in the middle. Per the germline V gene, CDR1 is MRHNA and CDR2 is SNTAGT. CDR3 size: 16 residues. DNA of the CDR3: TGTGCCAGCAGTGCGCCCATCACAGGTGTGAACACTGAAGCTTTCTTT. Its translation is CASSAPITGVNTEAFF.

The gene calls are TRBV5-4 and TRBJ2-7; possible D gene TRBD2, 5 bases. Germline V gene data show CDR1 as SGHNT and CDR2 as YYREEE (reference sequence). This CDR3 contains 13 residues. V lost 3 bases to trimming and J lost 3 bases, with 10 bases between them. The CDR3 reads CASSSGLHYEQYF. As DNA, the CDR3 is TGTGCCAGCAGCTCCGGACTGCACTACGAGCAGTACTTC.

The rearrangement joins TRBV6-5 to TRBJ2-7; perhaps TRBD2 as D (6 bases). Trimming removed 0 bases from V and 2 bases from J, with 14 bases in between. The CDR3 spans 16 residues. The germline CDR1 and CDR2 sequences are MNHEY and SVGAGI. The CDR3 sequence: CASSYSRGGATYEQYF. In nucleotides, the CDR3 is TGTGCCAGCAGTTACTCACGAGGAGGGGCGACCTACGAGCAGTACTTC.

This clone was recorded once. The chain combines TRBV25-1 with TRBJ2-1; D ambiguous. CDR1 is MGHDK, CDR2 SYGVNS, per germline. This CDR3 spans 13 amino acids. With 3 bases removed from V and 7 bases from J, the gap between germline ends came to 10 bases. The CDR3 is CASSEVLENEQFF. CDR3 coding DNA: TGTGCCAGCAGTGAGGTCCTAGAGAATGAGCAGTTCTTC. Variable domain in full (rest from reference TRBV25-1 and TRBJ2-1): EADIYQTPRYLVIGTGKKITLECSQTMGHDKMYWYQQDPGMELHLIHYSYGVNSTEKGDLSSESTVSRIRTEHFPLTLESARPSHTSQYLCASSEVLENEQFFGPGTRLTVL.

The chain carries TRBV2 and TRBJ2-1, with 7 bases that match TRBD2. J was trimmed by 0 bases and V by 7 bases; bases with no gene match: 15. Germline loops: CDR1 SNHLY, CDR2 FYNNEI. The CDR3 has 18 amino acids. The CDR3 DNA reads TGTGCCAGCACAAGGGTTAGGGAGGGATTAAGCTCCTACAATGAGCAGTTCTTC. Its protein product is CASTRVREGLSSYNEQFF.

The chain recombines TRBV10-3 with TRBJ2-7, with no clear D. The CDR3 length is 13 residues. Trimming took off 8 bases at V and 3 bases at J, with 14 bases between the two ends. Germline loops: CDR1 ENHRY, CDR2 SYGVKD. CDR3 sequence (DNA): TGTGCCATCGCTTCCCAGGAATGCTACGAGCAGTACTTC. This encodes CAIASQECYEQYF.

The CDR3 here is CASRSTVNTEAFF. CDR3 nucleotides: TGTGCCAGCAGGTCCACGGTGAACACTGAAGCTTTCTTT. The rearrangement uses TRBV6-5 and TRBJ1-1; D call uncertain. The CDR3 covers 13 residues. The V gene lost 6 bases and the J gene lost 0 bases, with 8 bases spanning the gap. CDR1 MNHEY and CDR2 SVGAGI come from the germline V gene.

The CDR3 sequence is CASSQDLGGSYGYTF. The CDR3 region has the DNA TGTGCCAGCAGCCAAGATTTGGGAGGGTCCTATGGCTACACCTTC. The chain is built from TRBV4-2 and TRBJ1-2; no definite D call. This CDR3 is 15 amino acids long. Germline CDR1 and CDR2: LGHNA and YNFKEQ. V shed 0 bases and J shed 4 bases, with 12 bases lying between them.

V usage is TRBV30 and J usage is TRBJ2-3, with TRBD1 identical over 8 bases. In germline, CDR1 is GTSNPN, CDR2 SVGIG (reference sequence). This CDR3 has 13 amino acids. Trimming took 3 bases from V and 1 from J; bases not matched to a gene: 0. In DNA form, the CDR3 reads TGTGCCTGGAGGGACAGGGGCACAGATACGCAGTATTTT. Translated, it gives CAWRDRGTDTQYF.

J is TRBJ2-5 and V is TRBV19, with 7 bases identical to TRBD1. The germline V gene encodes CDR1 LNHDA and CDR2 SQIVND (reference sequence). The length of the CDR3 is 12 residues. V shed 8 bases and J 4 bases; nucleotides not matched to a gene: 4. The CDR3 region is CASGTVGETQYF. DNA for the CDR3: TGTGCCAGTGGGACAGTTGGAGAGACCCAGTACTTC.

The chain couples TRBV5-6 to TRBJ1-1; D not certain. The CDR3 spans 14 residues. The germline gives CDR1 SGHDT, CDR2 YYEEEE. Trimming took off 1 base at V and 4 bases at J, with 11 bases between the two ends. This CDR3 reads CASSLLSVRTEAFF. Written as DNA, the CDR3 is TGTGCCAGCAGCTTGCTAAGCGTTCGCACTGAAGCTTTCTTT.